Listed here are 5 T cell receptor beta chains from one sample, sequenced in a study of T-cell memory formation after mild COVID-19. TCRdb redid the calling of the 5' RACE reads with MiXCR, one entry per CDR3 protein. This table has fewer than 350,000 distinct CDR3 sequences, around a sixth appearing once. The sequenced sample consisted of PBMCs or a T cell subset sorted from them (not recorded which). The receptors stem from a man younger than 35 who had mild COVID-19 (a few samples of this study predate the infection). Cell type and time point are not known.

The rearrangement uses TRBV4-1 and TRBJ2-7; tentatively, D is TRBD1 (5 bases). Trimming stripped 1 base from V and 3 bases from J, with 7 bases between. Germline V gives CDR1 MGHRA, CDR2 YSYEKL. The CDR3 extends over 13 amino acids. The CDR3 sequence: CASSQVQGYEQYF. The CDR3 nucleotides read TGCGCCAGCAGCCAAGTTCAGGGCTACGAGCAGTACTTC.

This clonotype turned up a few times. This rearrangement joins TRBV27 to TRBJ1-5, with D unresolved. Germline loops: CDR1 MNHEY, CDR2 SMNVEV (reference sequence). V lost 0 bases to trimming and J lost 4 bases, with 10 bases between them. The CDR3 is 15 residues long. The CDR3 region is CASSLSRWLNQPQHF. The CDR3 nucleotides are TGTGCCAGCAGTTTATCGAGGTGGCTTAATCAGCCCCAGCATTTT.

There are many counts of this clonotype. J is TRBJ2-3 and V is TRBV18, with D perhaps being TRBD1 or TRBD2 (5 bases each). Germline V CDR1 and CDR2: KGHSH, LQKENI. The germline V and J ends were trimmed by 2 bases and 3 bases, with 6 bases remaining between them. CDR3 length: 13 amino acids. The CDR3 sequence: CASSPGTTDTQYF. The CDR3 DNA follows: TGTGCCAGCTCACCAGGGACGACAGATACGCAGTATTTT.

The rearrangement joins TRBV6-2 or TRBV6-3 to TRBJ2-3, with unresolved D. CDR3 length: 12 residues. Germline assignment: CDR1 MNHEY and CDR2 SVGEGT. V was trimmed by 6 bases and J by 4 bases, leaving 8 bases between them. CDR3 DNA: TGTGCCAGCAGGATACGCGCAGATACGCAGTATTTT. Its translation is CASRIRADTQYF.

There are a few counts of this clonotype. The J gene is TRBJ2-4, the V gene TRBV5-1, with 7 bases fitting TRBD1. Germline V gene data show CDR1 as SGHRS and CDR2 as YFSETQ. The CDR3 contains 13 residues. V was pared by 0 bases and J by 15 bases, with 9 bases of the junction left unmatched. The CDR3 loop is CASSLEPDRHRYF. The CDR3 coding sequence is TGCGCCAGCAGCTTGGAGCCGGACAGGCATCGGTACTTC.